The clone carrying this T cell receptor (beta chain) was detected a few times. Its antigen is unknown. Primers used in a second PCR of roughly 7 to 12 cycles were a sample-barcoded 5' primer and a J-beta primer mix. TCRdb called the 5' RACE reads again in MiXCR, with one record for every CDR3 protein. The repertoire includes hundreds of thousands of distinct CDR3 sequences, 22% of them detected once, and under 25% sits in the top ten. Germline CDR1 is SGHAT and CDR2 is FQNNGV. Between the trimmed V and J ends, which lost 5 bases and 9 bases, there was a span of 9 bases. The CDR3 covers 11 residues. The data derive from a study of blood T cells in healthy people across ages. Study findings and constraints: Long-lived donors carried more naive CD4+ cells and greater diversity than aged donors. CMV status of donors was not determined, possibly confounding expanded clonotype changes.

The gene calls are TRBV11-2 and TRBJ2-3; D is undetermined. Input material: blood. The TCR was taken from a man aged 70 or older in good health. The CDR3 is CASSPEFTQYF. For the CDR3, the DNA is TGTGCCAGCAGCCCCGAGTTCACGCAGTATTTT.